This T cell receptor (beta chain) was found in a study of vaccination effects on CD4 cells after COVID-19. Viral peptide pool expansion of antigen-specific CD4+ T cells preceded sequencing in the ViraFEST assay. Isolation of CD4+ T cells took place after approximately ten days of culture. Vaccinees lacked prior SARS-CoV-2 infection and tested negative for nucleocapsid antibodies. Cultures of a few million PBMC per well contained about 11 IU/ml IL-2 plus 10 ug/ml peptides. At days 3 and 7, half of the medium was exchanged for IL-2 medium. To note about this clone: Its antigen is undetermined.

Findings of the study overall: Late post-vaccination, clones induced by infection and those induced by vaccine underwent marked clonal contraction.

Method: immunoSEQ multiplex PCR; TCRdb's copy keeps in-frame clones and lacks some. The data contain about 79,000 clones, approximately 74% of them singletons. The material was CD4+ T cells from PBMCs cultured with HCoV-229E spike peptides, obtained before COVID-19 vaccination. This receptor was obtained from a human donor who received a COVID-19 vaccine.

The CDR3 region is CASSKPDAGLAKNIQYF. The CDR3 DNA reads TGCGCCAGCAGCAAACCGGATGCAGGGTTAGCCAAAAACATTCAGTACTTC. The chain has TRBV4-1 and TRBJ2-4; D might be TRBD1 (5 bases). Germline lookup yields CDR1 MGHRA and CDR2 YSYEKL. The CDR3 runs 17 residues. V was shortened by 5 bases and J by 0 bases, with 17 bases between the two germline ends.